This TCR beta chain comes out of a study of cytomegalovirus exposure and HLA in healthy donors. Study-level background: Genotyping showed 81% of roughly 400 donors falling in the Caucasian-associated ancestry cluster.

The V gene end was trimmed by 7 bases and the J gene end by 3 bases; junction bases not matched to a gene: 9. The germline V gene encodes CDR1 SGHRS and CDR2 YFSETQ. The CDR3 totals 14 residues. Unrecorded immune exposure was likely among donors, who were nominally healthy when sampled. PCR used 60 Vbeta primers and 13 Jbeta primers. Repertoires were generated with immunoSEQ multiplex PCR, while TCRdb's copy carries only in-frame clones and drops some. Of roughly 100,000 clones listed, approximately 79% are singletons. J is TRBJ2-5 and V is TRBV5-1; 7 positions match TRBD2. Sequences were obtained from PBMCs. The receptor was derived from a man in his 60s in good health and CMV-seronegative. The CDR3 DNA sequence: TGCGCCAGCTCCCCCGGGGCGGGGGAAGAGACCCAGTACTTC. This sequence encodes CASSPGAGEETQYF.